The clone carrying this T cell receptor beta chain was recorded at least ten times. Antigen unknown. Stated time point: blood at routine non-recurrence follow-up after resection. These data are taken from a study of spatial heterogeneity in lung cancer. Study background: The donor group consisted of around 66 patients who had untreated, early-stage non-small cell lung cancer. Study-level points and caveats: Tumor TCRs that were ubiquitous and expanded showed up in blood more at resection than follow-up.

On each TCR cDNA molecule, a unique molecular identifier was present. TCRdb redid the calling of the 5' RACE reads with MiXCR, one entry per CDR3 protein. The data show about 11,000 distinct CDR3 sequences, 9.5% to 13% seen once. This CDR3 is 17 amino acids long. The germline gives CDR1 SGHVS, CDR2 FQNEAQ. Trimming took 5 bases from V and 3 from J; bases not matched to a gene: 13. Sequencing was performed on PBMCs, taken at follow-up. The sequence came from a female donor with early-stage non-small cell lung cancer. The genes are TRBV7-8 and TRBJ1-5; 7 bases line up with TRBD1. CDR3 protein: CASSQGVSSGNNQPQHF. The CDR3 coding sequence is TGTGCCAGCAGCCAGGGGGTTTCGTCGGGGAACAATCAGCCCCAGCATTTT.